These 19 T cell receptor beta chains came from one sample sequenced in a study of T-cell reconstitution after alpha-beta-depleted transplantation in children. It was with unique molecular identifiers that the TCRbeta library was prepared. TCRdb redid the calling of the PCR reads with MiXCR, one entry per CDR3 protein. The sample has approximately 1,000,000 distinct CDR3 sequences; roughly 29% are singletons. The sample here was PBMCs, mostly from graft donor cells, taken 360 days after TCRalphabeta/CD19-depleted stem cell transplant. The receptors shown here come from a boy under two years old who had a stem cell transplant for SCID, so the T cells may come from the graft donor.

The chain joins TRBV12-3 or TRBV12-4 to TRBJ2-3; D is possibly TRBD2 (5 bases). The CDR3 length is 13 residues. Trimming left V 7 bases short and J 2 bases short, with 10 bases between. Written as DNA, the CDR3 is TGTGCCAGCATTGAGGGCCCCACAGATACGCAGTATTTT. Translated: CASIEGPTDTQYF.

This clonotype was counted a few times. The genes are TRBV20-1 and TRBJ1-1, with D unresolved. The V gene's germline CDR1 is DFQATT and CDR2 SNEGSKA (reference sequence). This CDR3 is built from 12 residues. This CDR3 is CSLLAPTLEAFF. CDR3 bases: TGCAGCCTATTGGCACCCACCCTTGAAGCTTTCTTT.

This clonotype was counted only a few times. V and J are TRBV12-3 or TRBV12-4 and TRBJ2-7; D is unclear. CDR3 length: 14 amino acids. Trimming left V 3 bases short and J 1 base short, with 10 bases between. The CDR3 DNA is TGTGCCAGCAGTTTTGAGACCTCTTCCTACGAGCAGTACTTC. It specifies CASSFETSSYEQYF.

CDR3 residues: CASSVGGEAEQYF. In DNA form, the CDR3 reads TGTGCCAGCAGCGTAGGAGGGGAAGCCGAGCAGTACTTC. The chain couples TRBV9 to TRBJ2-7; D tentatively fits TRBD1 or TRBD2 (5 bases each). Germline assignment: CDR1 SGDLS and CDR2 YYNGEE. The CDR3 runs to 13 residues. Trimming took off 0 bases at V and 6 bases at J, with 10 bases between the two ends.

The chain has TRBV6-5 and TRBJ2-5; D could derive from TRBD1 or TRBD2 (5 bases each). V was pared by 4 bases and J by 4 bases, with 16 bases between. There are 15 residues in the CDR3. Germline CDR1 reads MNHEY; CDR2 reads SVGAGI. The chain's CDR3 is CASSSHNRGRETQYF. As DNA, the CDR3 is TGTGCCAGCAGTTCCCACAACCGGGGCAGAGAGACCCAGTACTTC.

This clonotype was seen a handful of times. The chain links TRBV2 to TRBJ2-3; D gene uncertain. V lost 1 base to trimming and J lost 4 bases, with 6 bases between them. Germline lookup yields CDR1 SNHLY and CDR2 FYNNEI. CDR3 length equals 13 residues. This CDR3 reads CASSEGPADTQYF. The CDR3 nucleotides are TGTGCCAGCAGTGAAGGTCCCGCAGATACGCAGTATTTT.

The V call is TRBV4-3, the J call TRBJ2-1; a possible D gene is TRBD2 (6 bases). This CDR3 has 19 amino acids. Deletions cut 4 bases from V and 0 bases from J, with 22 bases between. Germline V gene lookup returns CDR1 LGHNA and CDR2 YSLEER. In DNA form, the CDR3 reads TGCGCCAGCAGCCCCGGACTACCCCGACCACAGAGCTCCTACAATGAGCAGTTCTTC. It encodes CASSPGLPRPQSSYNEQFF.

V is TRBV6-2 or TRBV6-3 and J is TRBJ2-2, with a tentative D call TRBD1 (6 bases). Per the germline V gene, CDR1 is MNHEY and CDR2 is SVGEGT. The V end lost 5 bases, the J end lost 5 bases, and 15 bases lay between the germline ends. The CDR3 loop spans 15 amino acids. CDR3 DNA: TGTGCCAGCAGTCCCATCAGGGGCTGGACCGGGGAGCTGTTTTTT. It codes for CASSPIRGWTGELFF.

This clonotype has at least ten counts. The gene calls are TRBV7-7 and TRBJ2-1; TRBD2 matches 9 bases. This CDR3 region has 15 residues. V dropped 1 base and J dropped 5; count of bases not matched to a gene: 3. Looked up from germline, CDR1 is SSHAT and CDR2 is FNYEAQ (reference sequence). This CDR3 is CASSLGAGGNNEQFF. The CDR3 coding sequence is TGTGCCAGCAGCTTAGGAGCGGGGGGAAACAATGAGCAGTTCTTC.

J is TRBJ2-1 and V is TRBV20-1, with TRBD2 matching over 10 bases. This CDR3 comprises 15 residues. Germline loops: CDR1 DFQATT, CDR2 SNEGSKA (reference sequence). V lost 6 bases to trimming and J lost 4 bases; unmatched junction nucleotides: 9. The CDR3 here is CSAPGASGGYNEQFF. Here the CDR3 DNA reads TGCAGTGCCCCGGGGGCTAGCGGGGGTTACAATGAGCAGTTCTTC.

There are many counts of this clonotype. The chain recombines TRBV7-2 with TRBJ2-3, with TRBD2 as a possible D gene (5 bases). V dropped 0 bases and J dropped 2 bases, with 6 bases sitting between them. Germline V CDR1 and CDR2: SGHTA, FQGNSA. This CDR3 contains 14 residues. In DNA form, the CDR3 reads TGTGCCAGCAGCTTAGCGCGGGCCACAGATACGCAGTATTTT. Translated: CASSLARATDTQYF.

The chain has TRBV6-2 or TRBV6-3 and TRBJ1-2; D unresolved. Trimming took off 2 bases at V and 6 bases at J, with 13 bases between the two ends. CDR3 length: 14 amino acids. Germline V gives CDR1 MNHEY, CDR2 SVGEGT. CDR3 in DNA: TGTGCCAGCAGTTACGTATCAGACTTCAATGGCTACACCTTC. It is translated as CASSYVSDFNGYTF.

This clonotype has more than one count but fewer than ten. The CDR3 region is CASGLARYEQYF. CDR3 nucleotide sequence: TGTGCCAGCGGCCTAGCACGGTACGAGCAGTACTTC. The chain joins TRBV2 to TRBJ2-7, with D perhaps matching TRBD2 (5 bases). V gave up 8 bases and J gave up 4 bases, with 12 bases separating them. Germline V gene lookup returns CDR1 SNHLY and CDR2 FYNNEI. The CDR3 spans 12 residues.

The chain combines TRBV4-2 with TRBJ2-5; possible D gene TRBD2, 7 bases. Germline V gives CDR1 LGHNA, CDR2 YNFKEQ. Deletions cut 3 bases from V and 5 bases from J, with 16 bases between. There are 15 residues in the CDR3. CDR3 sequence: CASSQGRGAEETQYF. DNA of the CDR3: TGTGCCAGCAGCCAGGGACGGGGGGCGGAGGAGACCCAGTACTTC.

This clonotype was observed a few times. This chain's CDR3 is CATSDPHRAPGELFF. In nucleotides, the CDR3 is TGTGCCACCAGTGATCCTCACAGGGCTCCCGGGGAGCTGTTTTTT. The V call is TRBV24-1, the J call TRBJ2-2, with a weak D call TRBD1 (6 bases). Germline V gives CDR1 KGHDR, CDR2 SFDVKD. Trimming left V 3 bases short and J 6 bases short, with 13 bases between. The CDR3 sequence is 15 residues long.

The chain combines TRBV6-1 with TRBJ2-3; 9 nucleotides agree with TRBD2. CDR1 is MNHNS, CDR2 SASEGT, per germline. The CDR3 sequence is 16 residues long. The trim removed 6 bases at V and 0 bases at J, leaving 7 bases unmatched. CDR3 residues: CASSAPSGVSTDTQYF. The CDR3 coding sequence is TGTGCCAGCAGCGCTCCTAGCGGGGTTAGCACAGATACGCAGTATTTT.

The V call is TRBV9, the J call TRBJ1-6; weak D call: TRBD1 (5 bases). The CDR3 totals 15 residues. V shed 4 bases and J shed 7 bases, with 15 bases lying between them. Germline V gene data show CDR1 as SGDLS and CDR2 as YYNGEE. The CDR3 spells CASSISRDGNSPLHF. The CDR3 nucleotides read TGTGCCAGCAGCATTTCCCGGGACGGAAATTCACCCCTCCACTTT.

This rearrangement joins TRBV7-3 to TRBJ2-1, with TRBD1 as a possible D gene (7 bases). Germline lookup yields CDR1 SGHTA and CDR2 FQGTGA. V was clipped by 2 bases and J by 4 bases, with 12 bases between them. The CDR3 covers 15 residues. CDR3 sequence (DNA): TGTGCCAGCAGCTTATCGACAGGGAGGTACAATGAGCAGTTCTTC. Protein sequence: CASSLSTGRYNEQFF.

The CDR3 here is CASSPEVPTRYGYTF. The CDR3, as DNA: TGTGCCAGCAGCCCTGAGGTCCCCACCCGCTATGGCTACACCTTC. The rearrangement links TRBV7-9 to TRBJ1-2; D remains unclear. The germline V and J ends were trimmed by 5 bases and 4 bases, with 17 bases remaining between them. Germline V lookup: CDR1 SEHNR, CDR2 FQNEAQ (reference sequence). The CDR3 runs 15 residues.